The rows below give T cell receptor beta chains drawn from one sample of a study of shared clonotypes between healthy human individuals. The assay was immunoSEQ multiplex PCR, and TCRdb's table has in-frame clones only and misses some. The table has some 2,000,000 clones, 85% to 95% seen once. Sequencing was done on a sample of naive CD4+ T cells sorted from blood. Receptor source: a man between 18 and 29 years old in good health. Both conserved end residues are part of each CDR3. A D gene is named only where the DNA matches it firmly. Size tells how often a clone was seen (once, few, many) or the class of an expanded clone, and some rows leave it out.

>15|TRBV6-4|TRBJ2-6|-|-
CASSRTAGGSNVLTF
TGTGCCAGCAGTAGGACGGCCGGGGGATCTAACGTCCTGACTTTC
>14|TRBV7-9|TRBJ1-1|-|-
CASSEEYLNTEAFF
TGTGCCAGCAGCGAAGAGTACTTGAACACTGAAGCTTTCTTT
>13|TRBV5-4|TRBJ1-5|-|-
CASSLGHTGPQHF
TGTGCCAGCAGCTTGGGCCACACGGGGCCCCAGCATTTT
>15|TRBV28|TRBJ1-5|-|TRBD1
CASNSGTGLNQPQHF
TGTGCCAGCAATTCCGGGACAGGGCTCAATCAGCCCCAGCATTTT
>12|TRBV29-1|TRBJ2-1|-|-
CSAGLAYNEQFF
TGCAGCGCGGGACTCGCATACAATGAGCAGTTCTTC
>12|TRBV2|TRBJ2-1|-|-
CASRVVLGEQFF
TGTGCCAGCAGGGTCGTTTTAGGGGAGCAGTTCTTC
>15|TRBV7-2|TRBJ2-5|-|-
CASSLSGWVVETQYF
TGTGCCAGCAGCTTAAGCGGTTGGGTCGTAGAGACCCAGTACTTC
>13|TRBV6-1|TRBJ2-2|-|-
CASNRANTGELFF
TGTGCCAGCAACAGGGCGAACACCGGGGAGCTGTTTTTT
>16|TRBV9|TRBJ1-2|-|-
CASSVGERQVPYGYTF
TGTGCCAGCAGCGTAGGGGAGAGACAGGTCCCCTATGGCTACACCTTC
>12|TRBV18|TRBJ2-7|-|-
CASSRQNYEQYF
TGTGCCAGCTCAAGGCAGAACTACGAGCAGTACTTC
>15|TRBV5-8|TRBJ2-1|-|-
CASSFLVLSDNEQFF
TGTGCCAGCAGCTTTCTGGTGCTAAGCGACAATGAGCAGTTCTTC
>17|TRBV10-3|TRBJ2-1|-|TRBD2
CAISELAGGPLGDEQFF
TGTGCCATCAGTGAATTAGCGGGAGGTCCGCTGGGGGATGAGCAGTTCTTC
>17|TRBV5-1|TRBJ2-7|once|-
CASSGRWEWPFNYEQYF
TGCGCCAGCAGTGGACGGTGGGAGTGGCCCTTTAACTACGAGCAGTACTTC
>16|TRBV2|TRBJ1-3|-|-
CASSETAKSSGNTIYF
TGTGCCAGCAGTGAGACAGCGAAGAGCTCTGGAAACACCATATATTTT
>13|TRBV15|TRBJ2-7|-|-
CATSRELPSEQYF
TGTGCCACCAGCAGAGAGCTGCCTAGCGAGCAGTACTTC
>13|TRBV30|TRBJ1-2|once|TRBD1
CARGQGSNYGYTF
TGTGCCCGCGGACAGGGCTCTAACTATGGCTACACCTTC
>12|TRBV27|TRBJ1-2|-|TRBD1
CASSSGGYGYTF
TGTGCCAGCAGTTCAGGGGGCTATGGCTACACCTTC
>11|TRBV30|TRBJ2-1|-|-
CAWRTGGEQFF
TGTGCCTGGAGGACCGGCGGTGAGCAGTTCTTC
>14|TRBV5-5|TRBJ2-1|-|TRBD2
CASSFASGNNEQFF
TGTGCCAGCAGCTTCGCTAGCGGGAACAATGAGCAGTTCTTC
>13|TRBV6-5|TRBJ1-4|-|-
CASRTANNEKLFF
TGTGCCAGCAGGACAGCTAATAATGAAAAACTGTTTTTT
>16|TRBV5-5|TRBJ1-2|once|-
CASSLFAEETNYGYTF
TGTGCCAGCAGCTTGTTCGCAGAAGAGACTAACTATGGCTACACCTTC
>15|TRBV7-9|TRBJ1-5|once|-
CASSLGSDSNQPQHF
TGTGCCAGCAGCTTAGGGTCCGACAGCAATCAGCCCCAGCATTTT
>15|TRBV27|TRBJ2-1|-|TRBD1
CASSHYRDRGNEQFF
TGTGCCAGCAGTCATTACCGGGACAGGGGCAATGAGCAGTTCTTC
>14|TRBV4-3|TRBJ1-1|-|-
CASSQGSSNTEAFF
TGCGCCAGCAGCCAGGGGAGCTCGAACACTGAAGCTTTCTTT
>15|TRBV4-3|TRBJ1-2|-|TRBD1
CASSQDSGTGNGYTF
TGCGCCAGCAGCCAAGATTCCGGGACAGGGAACGGCTACACCTTC
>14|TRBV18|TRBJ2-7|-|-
CASSTAVAVNEQYF
TGTGCCAGCTCGACGGCGGTAGCGGTAAACGAGCAGTACTTC
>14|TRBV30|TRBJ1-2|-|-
CAWILLWTDYGYTF
TGTGCCTGGATTCTTCTTTGGACAGACTATGGCTACACCTTC
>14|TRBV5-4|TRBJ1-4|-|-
CASSFGTLNEKLFF
TGTGCCAGCAGCTTCGGGACGCTGAATGAAAAACTGTTTTTT
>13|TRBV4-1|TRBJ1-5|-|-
CASSQTANQPQHF
TGCGCCAGCAGCCAAACCGCGAATCAGCCCCAGCATTTT
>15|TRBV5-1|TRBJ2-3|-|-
CASSLEGDSTDTQYF
TGCGCCAGCAGCTTGGAAGGGGATAGCACAGATACGCAGTATTTT
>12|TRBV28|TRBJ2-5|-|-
CASAGGAETQYF
TGTGCCAGCGCTGGGGGCGCAGAGACCCAGTACTTC
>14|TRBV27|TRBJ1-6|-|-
CASSLWAGSSPLHF
TGTGCCAGCAGTTTATGGGCAGGGAGTTCACCCCTCCACTTT
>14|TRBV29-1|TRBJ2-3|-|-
CSVVGASGTDTQYF
TGCAGCGTTGTAGGGGCCTCGGGCACAGATACGCAGTATTTT
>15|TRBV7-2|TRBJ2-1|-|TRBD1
CATESTGVLYNEQFF
TGTGCCACCGAATCCACAGGGGTCCTCTACAATGAGCAGTTCTTC
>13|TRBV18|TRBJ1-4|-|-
CASSRASNEKLFF
TGTGCCAGCTCACGGGCCTCTAATGAAAAACTGTTTTTT
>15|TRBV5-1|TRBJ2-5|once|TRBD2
CASSLGLAGQETQYF
TGCGCCAGCAGCCTGGGACTAGCGGGCCAAGAGACCCAGTACTTC
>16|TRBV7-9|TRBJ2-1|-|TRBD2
CASSPRGRGSGDEQFF
TGTGCCAGCAGCCCCCGCGGGAGGGGGTCCGGAGATGAGCAGTTCTTC
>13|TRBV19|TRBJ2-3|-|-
CASSIVGTDTQYF
TGTGCCAGTAGTATAGTCGGCACAGATACGCAGTATTTT
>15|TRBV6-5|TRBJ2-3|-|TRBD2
CASSLAGLRTDTQYF
TGTGCCAGCAGTTTAGCGGGGCTTCGCACAGATACGCAGTATTTT
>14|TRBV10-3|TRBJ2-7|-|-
CAISEARGSYEQYF
TGTGCCATCAGTGAAGCCCGGGGCTCCTACGAGCAGTACTTC
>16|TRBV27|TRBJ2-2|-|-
CASSLIRTVNTGELFF
TGTGCCAGCAGTTTAATCAGGACAGTGAACACCGGGGAGCTGTTTTTT
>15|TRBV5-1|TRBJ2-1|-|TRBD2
CASSLLVAGGDEQFF
TGCGCCAGCAGCTTACTTGTAGCGGGAGGAGATGAGCAGTTCTTC
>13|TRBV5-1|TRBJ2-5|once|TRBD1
CASSPGTGFDQYF
TGCGCCAGCAGCCCCGGGACAGGGTTTGATCAGTACTTC
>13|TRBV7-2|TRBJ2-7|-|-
CASSFLQDGEQYF
TGTGCCAGCAGCTTCCTACAGGATGGTGAGCAGTACTTC
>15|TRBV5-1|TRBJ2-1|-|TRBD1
CASSGSDREKREQFF
TGCGCCAGCAGCGGATCGGACAGGGAGAAGCGTGAGCAGTTCTTC
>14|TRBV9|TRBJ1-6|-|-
CASSVGGRDSPLHF
TGTGCCAGCAGCGTAGGTGGTCGGGATTCACCCCTCCACTTT
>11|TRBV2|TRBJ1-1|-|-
CASSVRSEAFF
TGTGCCAGCAGTGTGAGGAGCGAAGCTTTCTTT
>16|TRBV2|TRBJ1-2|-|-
CASSEGQYGINYGYTF
TGTGCCAGCAGTGAAGGACAGTATGGCATTAATTATGGCTACACCTTC
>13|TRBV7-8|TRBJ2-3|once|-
CASSLPPGNTQYF
TGTGCCAGCAGCCTCCCCCCCGGAAATACGCAGTATTTT
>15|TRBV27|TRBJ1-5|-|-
CASSLSGGVNQPQHF
TGTGCCAGCAGTTTATCTGGGGGGGTTAATCAGCCCCAGCATTTT
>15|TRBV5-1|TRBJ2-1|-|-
CASSRALGNYNEQFF
TGCGCCAGCAGCCGGGCCCTGGGAAATTACAATGAGCAGTTCTTC
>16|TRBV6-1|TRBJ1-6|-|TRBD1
CASSEFGQGAGSPLHF
TGTGCCAGCAGTGAATTTGGCCAGGGGGCTGGTTCACCCCTCCACTTT
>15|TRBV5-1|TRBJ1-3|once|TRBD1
CASSNPGGSGNTIYF
TGCGCCAGCAGCAATCCAGGGGGCTCAGGAAACACCATATATTTT
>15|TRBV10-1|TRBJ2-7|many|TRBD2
CASSDRAGGSYEQYF
TGCGCCAGCAGTGATCGAGCGGGGGGCTCCTACGAGCAGTACTTC
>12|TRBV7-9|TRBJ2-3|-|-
CASSSTGDTQYF
TGTGCCAGCAGCTCAACTGGAGATACGCAGTATTTT